This TCR beta chain is from a study of blood T cell repertoires in COVID-19. Across the whole study: PBMCs, B-cell-depleted T cells, or T cells provided the cDNA or gDNA that made up the material.

Data came from immunoSEQ multiplex PCR; TCRdb stores just in-frame clones and leaves some out. The data contain 240,000 or so clones, 82% of them singletons. CDR3 length equals 15 residues. Germline trimming cut 5 bases from V and 5 bases from J; bases unmatched to any gene: 8. Germline values: CDR1 SGHVS, CDR2 FQNEAQ. This chain joins TRBV7-8 and TRBJ2-3; 9 bases match TRBD2. Input material: peripheral blood. The receptor was derived from a woman aged 18-35 years with acute or convalescent COVID-19. The CDR3 region is CASSHTGTSQDTQYF. In DNA form, the CDR3 reads TGTGCCAGCAGCCATACCGGGACTAGCCAAGATACGCAGTATTTT.